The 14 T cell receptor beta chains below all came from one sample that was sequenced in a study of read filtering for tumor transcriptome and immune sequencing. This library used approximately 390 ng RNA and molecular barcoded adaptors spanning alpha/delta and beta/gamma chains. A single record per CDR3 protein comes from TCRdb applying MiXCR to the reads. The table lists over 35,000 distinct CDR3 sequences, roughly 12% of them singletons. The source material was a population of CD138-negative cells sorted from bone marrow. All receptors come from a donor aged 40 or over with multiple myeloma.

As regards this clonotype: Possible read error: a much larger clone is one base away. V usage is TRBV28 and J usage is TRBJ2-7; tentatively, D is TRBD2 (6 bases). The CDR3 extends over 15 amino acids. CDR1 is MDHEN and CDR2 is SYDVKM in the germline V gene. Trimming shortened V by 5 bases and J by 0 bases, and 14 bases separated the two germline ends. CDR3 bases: TGTGCCAGCAGTCTCCGGGGGTTGGGCTCCTACGAGCAGTACTTC. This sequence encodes CASSLRGLGSYEQYF. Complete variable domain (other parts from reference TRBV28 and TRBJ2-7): DVKVTQSSRYLVKRTGEKVFLECVQDMDHENMFWYRQDPGLGLRLIYFSYDVKMKEKGDIPEGYSVSREKKERFSLILESASTNQTSMYLCASSLRGLGSYEQYFGPGTRLTVT.

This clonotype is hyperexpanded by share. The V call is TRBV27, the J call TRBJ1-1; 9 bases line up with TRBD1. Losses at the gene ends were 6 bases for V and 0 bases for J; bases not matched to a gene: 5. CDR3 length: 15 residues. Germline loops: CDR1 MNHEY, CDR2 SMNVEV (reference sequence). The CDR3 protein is CASRGTGLMNTEAFF. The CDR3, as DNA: TGTGCCAGCAGGGGGACAGGGCTTATGAACACTGAAGCTTTCTTT.

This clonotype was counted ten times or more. The CDR3 nucleotides read TGTGCCAGCCAGTCCGGGACTAGCTTTCGCGAGCAGTACTTC. Translated, it gives CASQSGTSFREQYF. This chain connects TRBV28 to TRBJ2-7; the match to TRBD2 covers 9 bases. Germline lookup yields CDR1 MDHEN and CDR2 SYDVKM. The CDR3 runs 14 residues. Trimming cost V 8 bases and J 6 bases; bases outside gene matches: 11.

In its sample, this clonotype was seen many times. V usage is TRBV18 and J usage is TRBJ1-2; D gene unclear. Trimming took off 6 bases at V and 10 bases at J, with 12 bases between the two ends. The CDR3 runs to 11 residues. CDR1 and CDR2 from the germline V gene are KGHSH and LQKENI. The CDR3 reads CASSLEQDYTF. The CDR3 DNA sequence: TGTGCCAGCTCCCTAGAGCAGGACTACACCTTC.

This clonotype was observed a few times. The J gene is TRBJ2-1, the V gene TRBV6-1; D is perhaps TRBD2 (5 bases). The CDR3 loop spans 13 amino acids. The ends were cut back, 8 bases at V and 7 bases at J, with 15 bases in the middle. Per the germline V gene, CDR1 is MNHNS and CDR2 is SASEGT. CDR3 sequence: CASGGTERNEQFF. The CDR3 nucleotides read TGTGCCAGCGGAGGTACGGAGAGAAATGAGCAGTTCTTC.

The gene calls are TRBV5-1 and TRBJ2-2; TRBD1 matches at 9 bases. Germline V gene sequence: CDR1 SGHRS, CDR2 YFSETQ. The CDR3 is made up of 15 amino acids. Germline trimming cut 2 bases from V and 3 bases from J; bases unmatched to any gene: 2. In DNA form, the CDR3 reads TGCGCCAGCAGCTTCGGACAGGGGTACACCGGGGAGCTGTTTTTT. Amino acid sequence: CASSFGQGYTGELFF.

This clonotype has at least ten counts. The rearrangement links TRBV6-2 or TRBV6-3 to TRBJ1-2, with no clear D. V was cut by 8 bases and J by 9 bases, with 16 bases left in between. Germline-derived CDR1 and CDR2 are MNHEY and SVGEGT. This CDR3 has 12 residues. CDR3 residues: CASVAGDKRYTF. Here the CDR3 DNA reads TGTGCCAGCGTCGCGGGAGACAAACGCTACACCTTC.

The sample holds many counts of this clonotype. The CDR3: CASSSHYTAFKIEAFF. CDR3 in DNA: TGTGCCAGCAGTTCTCACTACACAGCGTTTAAAATTGAAGCTTTCTTT. The chain carries TRBV6-2 or TRBV6-3 and TRBJ1-1; D gene uncertain. V was cut by 4 bases and J by 7 bases, with 22 bases left in between. Germline CDR1 and CDR2: MNHEY and SVGEGT. The CDR3 consists of 16 residues.

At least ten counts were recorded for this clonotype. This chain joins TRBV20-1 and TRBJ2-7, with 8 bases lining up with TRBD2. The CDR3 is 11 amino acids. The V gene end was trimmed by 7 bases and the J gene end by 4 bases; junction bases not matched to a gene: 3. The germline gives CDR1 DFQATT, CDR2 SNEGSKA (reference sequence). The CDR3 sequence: CSVSGRYEQYF. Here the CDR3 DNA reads TGCAGTGTGAGCGGGAGATACGAGCAGTACTTC.

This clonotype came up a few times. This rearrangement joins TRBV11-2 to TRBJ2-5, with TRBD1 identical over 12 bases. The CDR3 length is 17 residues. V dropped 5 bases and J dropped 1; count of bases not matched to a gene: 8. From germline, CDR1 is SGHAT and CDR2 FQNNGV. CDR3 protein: CASSPSRGQGAQETQYF. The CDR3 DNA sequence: TGTGCCAGCAGCCCTAGTAGGGGACAGGGGGCCCAAGAGACCCAGTACTTC.

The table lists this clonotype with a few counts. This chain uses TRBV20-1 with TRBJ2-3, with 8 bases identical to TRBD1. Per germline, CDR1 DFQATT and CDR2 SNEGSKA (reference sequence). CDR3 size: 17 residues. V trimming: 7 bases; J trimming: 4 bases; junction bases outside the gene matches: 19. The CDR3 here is CSVLPPAAGGAPDTQYF. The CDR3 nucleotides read TGCAGTGTCCTCCCTCCCGCGGCAGGGGGCGCCCCAGATACGCAGTATTTT.

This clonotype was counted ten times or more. The CDR3 reads CASSPGLFYEQYF. The CDR3 coding sequence is TGTGCCAGTAGTCCCGGACTTTTCTACGAGCAGTACTTC. The chain recombines TRBV19 with TRBJ2-7; perhaps TRBD2 as D (5 bases). V lost 5 bases, J lost 3 bases, and 11 bases lay in between. The CDR3 is 13 residues long. The germline V gene has CDR1 LNHDA and CDR2 SQIVND (reference sequence).

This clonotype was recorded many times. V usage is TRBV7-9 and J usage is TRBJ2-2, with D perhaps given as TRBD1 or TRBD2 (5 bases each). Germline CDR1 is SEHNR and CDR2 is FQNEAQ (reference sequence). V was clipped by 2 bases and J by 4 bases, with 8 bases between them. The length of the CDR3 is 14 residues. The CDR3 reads CASSLTRGTGELFF. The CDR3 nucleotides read TGTGCCAGCAGCTTAACGAGGGGCACCGGGGAGCTGTTTTTT.

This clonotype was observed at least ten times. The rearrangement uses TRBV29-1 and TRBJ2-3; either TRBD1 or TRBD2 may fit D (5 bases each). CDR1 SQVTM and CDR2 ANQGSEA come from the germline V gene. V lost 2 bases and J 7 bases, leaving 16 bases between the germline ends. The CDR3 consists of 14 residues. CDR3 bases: TGCAGCGTTGAAAGGGGTGAGGGTTGGAATACGCAGTATTTT. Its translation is CSVERGEGWNTQYF.